The 15 T cell receptor beta chains below all came from one sample that was sequenced in a study of blood T cell repertoires in COVID-19. TCRdb's table, derived via immunoSEQ multiplex PCR, lists solely in-frame clones and lacks some. The repertoire holds about 440,000 clones, roughly 90% seen once, with 4.3% in the top ten. Sequencing input: peripheral blood. These receptors were taken from a woman aged 25 to 45 with acute or convalescent COVID-19.

The chain is built from TRBV2 and TRBJ2-4, with D possibly TRBD2 on 6 matching bases. Trimming shortened V by 5 bases and J by 2 bases, and 10 bases separated the two germline ends. CDR1 is SNHLY, CDR2 FYNNEI, per germline. This CDR3 is built from 14 residues. Written as DNA, the CDR3 is TGTGCCAGCAGTTCCGGGACTCCCAAAAACATTCAGTACTTC. Residues: CASSSGTPKNIQYF.

In this sample, this clone turned up once. This chain connects TRBV27 to TRBJ2-3, with 9 bases that match TRBD1. Trimming cost V 5 bases and J 4 bases; bases outside gene matches: 10. CDR3 size: 16 residues. CDR1 and CDR2 from the germline V gene are MNHEY and SMNVEV (reference sequence). CDR3 nucleotides: TGTGCCAGCAGTCCGACGACAGGGGGTATCGCAGATACGCAGTATTTT. Translation: CASSPTTGGIADTQYF.

The chain joins TRBV30 to TRBJ2-5; D remains unclear. From germline, CDR1 is GTSNPN and CDR2 SVGIG (reference sequence). This CDR3 spans 10 amino acids. The V end lost 4 bases, the J end lost 5 bases, and 5 bases lay between the germline ends. For the CDR3, the DNA is TGTGCCTGGAAAGAGGAGACCCAGTACTTC. As protein: CAWKEETQYF.

V and J are TRBV7-2 and TRBJ1-1; D not certain. CDR1 and CDR2 (germline): SGHTA, FQGNSA. There are 13 residues in the CDR3. The V end was cut by 2 bases, the J end by 2 bases, with 6 bases between. The CDR3 here is CASSLFKNTEAFF. CDR3 bases: TGTGCCAGCAGCTTATTCAAAAACACTGAAGCTTTCTTT.

V is TRBV27 and J is TRBJ2-1; possibly TRBD2 for D (5 bases). CDR1 is MNHEY and CDR2 is SMNVEV in the germline V gene (reference sequence). The CDR3 is made up of 15 amino acids. The ends were cut back, 3 bases at V and 8 bases at J, with 17 bases in the middle. The CDR3 DNA follows: TGTGCCAGCAGTTTTCTCGGGGTGTCGGATCATGAGCAGTTCTTC. It translates to CASSFLGVSDHEQFF.

This chain links TRBV6-5 with TRBJ2-1, with D unresolved. The V and J ends lost 2 bases and 2 bases respectively, with 4 bases between them. The CDR3 spans 13 residues. Germline V gene sequence: CDR1 MNHEY, CDR2 SVGAGI. The CDR3 DNA follows: TGTGCCAGCAGTTACGGCACCTACAATGAGCAGTTCTTC. Encoded protein: CASSYGTYNEQFF.

The chain links TRBV18 to TRBJ2-1; 10 bases are a match to TRBD2. V lost 5 bases, J lost 4 bases, and 2 bases stayed unmatched. The CDR3 extends over 14 amino acids. Germline V CDR1 and CDR2: KGHSH, LQKENI. CDR3 in amino acids: CASSGAGGYNEQFF. The CDR3 region has the DNA TGTGCCAGCTCAGGAGCGGGGGGGTACAATGAGCAGTTCTTC.

CDR3 in DNA: TGTGCCAGCAGTTTTGGGAGGGAAAACACTGAAGCTTTCTTT. It yields the protein CASSFGRENTEAFF. This chain connects TRBV28 to TRBJ1-1, with D unclear. Germline CDR1 MDHEN, CDR2 SYDVKM. CDR3 length: 14 amino acids. Trimming took off 3 bases at V and 2 bases at J, with 10 bases between the two ends.

V is TRBV6-5 and J is TRBJ2-2; D possibly corresponds to TRBD1 (6 bases). In germline, CDR1 is MNHEY, CDR2 SVGAGI. This CDR3 region has 15 residues. Trimming removed 4 bases from V and 6 bases from J, with 15 bases in between. The CDR3 reads CASSSRWGLAGELFF. The CDR3 DNA is TGTGCCAGCAGTTCGCGGTGGGGGCTGGCCGGGGAGCTGTTTTTT.

The rearrangement uses TRBV28 and TRBJ1-6; a possible D gene is TRBD1 (6 bases). CDR1 is MDHEN, CDR2 SYDVKM, per germline. CDR3 size: 15 residues. With 10 bases removed from V and 6 bases from J, the gap between germline ends came to 19 bases. The CDR3 DNA reads TGTGCCACCACGACAAGCGGACAGCTTAATTCACCCCTCCACTTT. Residues: CATTTSGQLNSPLHF.

The CDR3 DNA sequence: TGCGCCAGCAGTGAACCGCGGGGGGCGAAAGATACGCAGTATTTT. It specifies CASSEPRGAKDTQYF. V and J are TRBV10-2 and TRBJ2-3; 8 nucleotides line up with TRBD2. Unmatched junction bases numbered 7, after V lost 3 bases and J lost 5 bases. The CDR3 extends over 15 amino acids. In germline, CDR1 is WSHSY, CDR2 SAAADI.

The chain couples TRBV3-1 (or the pseudogene TRBV3-2) to TRBJ1-1, with 9 positions matching TRBD1. The CDR3 is 14 residues long. Germline V lookup: CDR1 LGHDT, CDR2 YNNKEL (reference sequence). V was pared by 7 bases and J by 3 bases, with 6 bases of the junction left unmatched. The CDR3 bases are TGTGCCAGCACCTGGGGACAGGGCGACACTGAAGCTTTCTTT. Its protein product is CASTWGQGDTEAFF.

The rearrangement links TRBV5-3 to TRBJ2-7; possible D gene TRBD2, 6 bases. TRBV5-3 carries the ORF label, with uncertain function. V was pared by 5 bases and J by 1 base, with 19 bases between. The CDR3 is made up of 16 amino acids. CDR3 bases: TGTGCCAGAAGTTGTAAGGCCCTCAGCGGGTCCTACGAGCAGTACTTC. Protein product: CARSCKALSGSYEQYF.

J is TRBJ2-1 and V is TRBV11-2, with TRBD1 matching 8 bases. The CDR3 runs to 15 residues. Trimming took 3 bases from V and 2 from J; bases not matched to a gene: 3. Germline CDR1 and CDR2: SGHAT and FQNNGV. CDR3 sequence (DNA): TGTGCCAGCAGCTTGGAGGACAGGGCCTACAATGAGCAGTTCTTC. It codes for CASSLEDRAYNEQFF.

V and J are TRBV4-2 and TRBJ2-2; no definite D call. In germline, CDR1 is LGHNA, CDR2 YNFKEQ. The CDR3 has 16 amino acids. V was clipped by 1 base and J by 1 base, with 10 bases between them. CDR3 sequence: CASSQATTVNTGELFF. The CDR3, as DNA: TGTGCCAGCAGCCAAGCCACAACAGTGAACACCGGGGAGCTGTTTTTT.